Listed here are 18 T cell receptor beta chains from one sample, sequenced in a study of cytomegalovirus exposure and HLA in healthy donors (dated by TCRdb to 2015 to 2018). Libraries were prepared through the immunoSEQ multiplex PCR assay. A mixture of 60 forward primers for TCR Vbeta segments and 13 reverse primers for TCR Jbeta segments was used in the multiplex PCR. Imported from immuneACCESS, the table was reduced by TCRdb to in-frame sequences with V and J called. These copies leave out some clones; in studies compared against another copy, an unresolved V gene accounts for under half, and the cause of the remainder is not known. The sample table holds over 150,000 clones, of which roughly 87% were seen once. The ten largest clones add up to roughly 0.23% of the sample. Sequencing used PBMCs. Receptors were obtained from a girl under three years old in good health and CMV-seronegative.

The genes are TRBV29-1 and TRBJ2-1, with 7 positions matching TRBD2. This CDR3 is 11 amino acids long. V lost 6 bases to trimming and J lost 4 bases; unmatched junction nucleotides: 0. Germline CDR1 and CDR2: SQVTM and ANQGSEA. The CDR3 DNA sequence: TGCAGCGTGGGGGGGTACAATGAGCAGTTCTTC. Its translation: CSVGGYNEQFF.

This clone was seen a few times. CDR3 sequence reads: CASSGGVDTEAFF. Here the CDR3 DNA reads TGTGCCAGCAGTGGGGGGGTGGACACTGAAGCTTTCTTT. The rearrangement links TRBV6-1 to TRBJ1-1; tentative D call: TRBD1 (5 bases). V was cut by 4 bases and J by 3 bases, with 9 bases left in between. Germline lookup yields CDR1 MNHNS and CDR2 SASEGT. This CDR3 has 13 amino acids.

The CDR3 sequence: CARQLAGGPTDTQYF. CDR3 in DNA: TGTGCCAGACAACTAGCGGGGGGACCCACAGATACGCAGTATTTT. The V and J genes are TRBV5-3 and TRBJ2-3, with TRBD2 matching over 12 bases. TRBV5-3 is filed as an ORF, its function uncertain. Germline trimming cut 7 bases from V and 2 bases from J; bases unmatched to any gene: 5. The CDR3 has 15 amino acids.

V usage is TRBV27 and J usage is TRBJ2-1, with 8 bases lining up with TRBD2. The trim removed 2 bases at V and 5 bases at J, leaving 8 bases unmatched. The CDR3 consists of 16 residues. Germline-derived CDR1 and CDR2 are MNHEY and SMNVEV (reference sequence). The CDR3 loop is CASSLLGTRGDNEQFF. The CDR3 region has the DNA TGTGCCAGCAGTTTACTCGGGACTAGAGGAGACAATGAGCAGTTCTTC.

V and J are TRBV4-3 and TRBJ2-1; 8 nucleotides match TRBD1. The V gene's germline CDR1 is LGHNA and CDR2 YSLEER. The junction had 4 bases not matched to a gene; V was cut back by 2 bases and J by 10 bases. There are 13 residues in the CDR3. CDR3 in DNA: TGCGCCAGCAGCCAATTTACAGGGGGGGAGCAGTTCTTC. It encodes CASSQFTGGEQFF.

The chain combines TRBV19 with TRBJ2-5; the D is unclear. The CDR3 length is 15 residues. Germline V gives CDR1 LNHDA, CDR2 SQIVND (reference sequence). Trimming shortened V by 4 bases and J by 0 bases, and 12 bases separated the two germline ends. The CDR3 here is CASSSSVGYQETQYF. The CDR3 region has the DNA TGTGCCAGTAGTAGTTCGGTCGGGTACCAAGAGACCCAGTACTTC.

This chain connects TRBV4-2 to TRBJ1-2; unclear D gene. The CDR3 is made up of 14 amino acids. Germline CDR1 reads LGHNA; CDR2 reads YNFKEQ. Trimming took 0 bases from V and 1 from J, leaving 6 bases between them. The DNA for the CDR3 is TGTGCCAGCAGCCAAGAGTTCGGTAACTATGGCTACACCTTC. Protein product: CASSQEFGNYGYTF.

V and J are TRBV5-4 and TRBJ2-5; 7 positions match TRBD1. The DNA end favors TRBJ2-7, so the J call may be wrong. The germline gives CDR1 SGHNT, CDR2 YYREEE (reference sequence). The length of the CDR3 is 14 residues. The CDR3 nucleotides read TGTGCCAGCAGCTTGAGGGGACAGCCCCGCGAGCAGTACTTC. It codes for CASSLRGQPREQYF.

The chain has TRBV6-5 and TRBJ2-3; the D is unclear. Germline V gene sequence: CDR1 MNHEY, CDR2 SVGAGI. Between the trimmed V and J ends, which lost 7 bases and 2 bases, there was a span of 10 bases. This CDR3 has 13 residues. CDR3 DNA: TGTGCCAGCACTGGCGGATACACAGATACGCAGTATTTT. Its translation: CASTGGYTDTQYF.

This chain joins TRBV27 and TRBJ2-7, with D maybe TRBD1 (6 bases). The ends were cut back, 6 bases at V and 1 base at J, with 10 bases in the middle. The length of the CDR3 is 13 residues. Germline V gene sequence: CDR1 MNHEY, CDR2 SMNVEV (reference sequence). CDR3 loop: CASRSGQSYEQYF. The CDR3 nucleotides read TGTGCCAGCAGGTCCGGACAGTCCTACGAGCAGTACTTC.

The chain combines TRBV7-2 with TRBJ2-2, with D perhaps matching TRBD1 (6 bases). Trimming removed 1 base from V and 1 base from J, with 13 bases in between. Germline CDR1 is SGHTA and CDR2 is FQGNSA. The CDR3 spans 17 residues. CDR3 residues: CASSLVMTGGNTGELFF. In DNA, the CDR3 is TGTGCCAGCAGCTTAGTCATGACAGGCGGGAACACCGGGGAGCTGTTTTTT.

The rearrangement joins TRBV6-1 to TRBJ2-7, with 9 bases fitting TRBD1. Trimming took 6 bases from V and 5 from J; bases not matched to a gene: 8. The V gene's germline CDR1 is MNHNS and CDR2 SASEGT. CDR3 length: 14 amino acids. CDR3 residues: CASSPGTGTNEQYF. CDR3 in DNA: TGTGCCAGCAGCCCCGGGACAGGGACGAACGAGCAGTACTTC.

The rearrangement joins TRBV6-6 to TRBJ1-2, with D possibly being TRBD1 (5 bases). The CDR3 spans 14 residues. Trimming shortened V by 5 bases and J by 4 bases, and 14 bases separated the two germline ends. Germline CDR1 and CDR2: MNHNY and SVGAGI (reference sequence). In DNA form, the CDR3 reads TGTGCCAGCAGTAGTCGGGGGGGGGTCTATGGCTACACCTTC. This encodes CASSSRGGVYGYTF.

CDR3 sequence: CATSRAGTHNQPQHF. The CDR3 DNA reads TGTGCCACCAGCAGAGCCGGGACTCACAATCAGCCCCAGCATTTT. The chain employs TRBV15 and TRBJ1-5; D might be TRBD1 (5 bases). V lost 1 base and J 3 bases, leaving 10 bases between the germline ends. From germline, CDR1 is LNHNV and CDR2 YYDKDF (reference sequence). This CDR3 comprises 15 residues.

The sample holds one count of this clone. This chain joins TRBV6-5 and TRBJ2-1; TRBD2 matches at 15 bases. This CDR3 comprises 15 residues. With 2 bases clipped from V and 9 bases from J, the junction kept 2 bases outside the gene matches. The germline CDR1 and CDR2 sequences are MNHEY and SVGAGI. The CDR3 bases are TGTGCCAGCAGTTACCGGACTAGCGGGAGGGGTGAGCAGTTCTTC. Its translation is CASSYRTSGRGEQFF.

This clone has a single count. The gene calls are TRBV30 and TRBJ2-6; 7 bases line up with TRBD1. The CDR3 runs 14 residues. Looked up from germline, CDR1 is GTSNPN and CDR2 is SVGIG (reference sequence). After removal of 5 bases from V and 4 bases from J, the junction contained 5 bases not matched to a gene. DNA of the CDR3: TGTGCCTGGGGCACAGGGGCAGGGGCCAACGTCCTGACTTTC. It translates to CAWGTGAGANVLTF.

The chain couples TRBV9 to TRBJ2-3; a possible D gene is TRBD2 (6 bases). Germline assignment: CDR1 SGDLS and CDR2 YYNGEE. Trimming pared 0 bases from V and 5 bases from J, leaving 10 bases between. This CDR3 contains 14 residues. The CDR3 DNA reads as TGTGCCAGCAGCGTAGGGGCGGGAAGAGATACGCAGTATTTT. It codes for CASSVGAGRDTQYF.

The chain couples TRBV5-1 to TRBJ1-6, with D uncertain. Germline assignment: CDR1 SGHRS and CDR2 YFSETQ. CDR3 length: 16 amino acids. V was clipped by 1 base and J by 2 bases, with 10 bases between them. The CDR3 loop reads CASSLPGGTYNSPLHF. In nucleotides, the CDR3 is TGCGCCAGCAGCTTGCCCGGTGGTACCTATAATTCACCCCTCCACTTT.